This TCR beta chain was retrieved from a study of regulatory T cells in long-lasting Graves disease. CDR1 and CDR2 from the germline V gene are SGHAT and FQNNGV. The CDR3 has 16 amino acids. V lost 1 base, J lost 0 bases, and 11 bases lay in between. The sample's time point: newly diagnosed GD, antithyroid drugs for less than 3 months. Preparation of the TCR library used RNA extracted from PBMCs. This clonotype was seen repeatedly, ten times or more. For TCR beta, libraries came from iRepertoire HTBI primers and Arm-PCR of CDR3 regions. TCRdb passed the multiplex PCR reads through MiXCR, listing each CDR3 protein once. The data contain around 360,000 distinct CDR3 sequences, roughly 16% of them singletons. The same data also contributed to another study, on T cells in Graves' hyperthyroidism and ophthalmopathy. In that study: Aged 18 to 65, the patients had hyperthyroidism that was newly diagnosed and had lasted under 2 months. A set of HTBI primers served as the primers for a first-round RT-PCR of the TCR CDR3.

Material: peripheral blood mononuclear cells (PBMCs), obtained at new diagnosis, from a patient treated with antithyroid drugs. The J gene is TRBJ2-3, the V gene TRBV11-2; D may be TRBD2 (6 bases). The TCR was taken from a woman aged 18-29 years with Graves disease. The chain's CDR3 is CASSLVGSGSTDTQYF. CDR3 coding DNA: TGTGCCAGCAGCTTAGTAGGTAGCGGAAGCACAGATACGCAGTATTTT.